Listed here are 21 T cell receptor beta chains from one sample, sequenced in a study of blood T cell repertoires in COVID-19. Clones were sequenced by immunoSEQ multiplex PCR, and TCRdb holds only the in-frame ones, with some missing. Counted here are roughly 250,000 clones, about 87% occurring once; the ten biggest clones make up approximately 2.4%. The sample consisted of PBMCs or T cells enriched from blood (not recorded which). The receptors come from a woman in her twenties or thirties with acute COVID-19.

J is TRBJ2-3 and V is TRBV5-1; 7 bases match TRBD1. The germline CDR1 and CDR2 sequences are SGHRS and YFSETQ. V shed 5 bases and J 2 bases; nucleotides not matched to a gene: 5. The CDR3 runs to 14 residues. In nucleotides, the CDR3 is TGCGCCAGCAGGCCGGGACAGTACACAGATACGCAGTATTTT. Translating gives CASRPGQYTDTQYF.

The V gene is TRBV6-5, the J gene TRBJ2-7; possibly TRBD2 for D (5 bases). Germline CDR1 and CDR2: MNHEY and SVGAGI. V was pared by 5 bases and J by 4 bases, with 12 bases between. The CDR3 covers 13 residues. CDR3 region: CASSPRGEYEQYF. In nucleotides, the CDR3 is TGTGCCAGCAGTCCCCGGGGAGAGTACGAGCAGTACTTC.

The chain joins TRBV7-9 to TRBJ1-1; D not resolved. The CDR3 loop spans 13 amino acids. V lost 1 base, J lost 6 bases, and 9 bases lay in between. CDR1 and CDR2 (germline): SEHNR, FQNEAQ (reference sequence). For the CDR3, the DNA is TGTGCCAGCAGCTTAGGTCGGGAGGCTGAAGCTTTCTTT. This gives the protein CASSLGREAEAFF.

This chain uses TRBV29-1 with TRBJ1-2; D remains unclear. Trimming cost V 2 bases and J 6 bases, with 7 bases left between them. The germline gives CDR1 SQVTM, CDR2 ANQGSEA. CDR3 length: 11 amino acids. The CDR3 protein is CSVELGHGYTF. CDR3 coding DNA: TGCAGCGTTGAACTTGGCCATGGCTACACCTTC.

V and J are TRBV6-5 and TRBJ2-2; D unresolved. Deletions cut 4 bases from V and 0 bases from J, with 9 bases between. The CDR3 sequence is 15 residues long. In germline, CDR1 is MNHEY, CDR2 SVGAGI. The CDR3 spells CASSLEVSNTGELFF. DNA of the CDR3: TGTGCCAGCAGTTTAGAGGTCTCGAACACCGGGGAGCTGTTTTTT.

The rearrangement links TRBV9 to TRBJ1-4; tentatively, D is TRBD1 (5 bases). The germline CDR1 and CDR2 sequences are SGDLS and YYNGEE. The CDR3 contains 14 residues. The ends were cut back, 2 bases at V and 5 bases at J, with 10 bases in the middle. DNA of the CDR3: TGTGCCAGCAGCGTGGGGGAGGGGAATGAAAAACTGTTTTTT. This translates into CASSVGEGNEKLFF.

The rearrangement links TRBV5-6 to TRBJ1-2; D gene ambiguous. The V end lost 4 bases, the J end lost 5 bases, and 27 bases lay between the germline ends. CDR1 is SGHDT, CDR2 YYEEEE, per germline. CDR3 size: 18 residues. CDR3 in DNA: TGTGCCAGCAGCCCCTCTGTAGCGTTCCGAAGCCCCAGGTATGGCTACACCTTC. The encoded protein is CASSPSVAFRSPRYGYTF.

In DNA, the CDR3 is TGTGCCAGCAGCCTAGGACACCGAACTAATGAAAAACTGTTTTTT. Its translation: CASSLGHRTNEKLFF. The chain has TRBV7-9 and TRBJ1-4, with D perhaps matching TRBD1 (5 bases). This CDR3 has 15 residues. The germline V gene encodes CDR1 SEHNR and CDR2 FQNEAQ (reference sequence). V was trimmed by 5 bases and J by 1 base, leaving 11 bases between them.

The rearrangement links TRBV19 to TRBJ1-1; D is possibly TRBD1 (5 bases). The CDR3 loop spans 13 amino acids. V lost 3 bases and J lost 5, with 10 bases in between. From germline, CDR1 is LNHDA and CDR2 SQIVND (reference sequence). DNA for the CDR3: TGTGCCAGTAGTATCCCAGGGTTAACTGAAGCTTTCTTT. Translated: CASSIPGLTEAFF. Full variable domain (missing parts from reference TRBV19 and TRBJ1-1): DGGITQSPKYLFRKEGQNVTLSCEQNLNHDAMYWYRQDPGQGLRLIYYSQIVNDFQKGDIAEGYSVSREKKESFPLTVTSAQKNPTAFYLCASSIPGLTEAFFGQGTRLTVV.

The sample holds a few counts of this clone. This sequence joins TRBV6-1 and TRBJ1-1; perhaps TRBD1 as D (6 bases). The ends were cut back, 2 bases at V and 5 bases at J, with 15 bases in the middle. Germline loops: CDR1 MNHNS, CDR2 SASEGT. This CDR3 has 15 residues. DNA of the CDR3: TGTGCCAGCAGTGAAAGTCAGGGGCCGAGGACTGAAGCTTTCTTT. As protein: CASSESQGPRTEAFF.

The count of this clone is one. The CDR3 nucleotides are TGTGCCAGCAGCGGAGGACAGAAGGAGACCCAGTACTTC. Its translation is CASSGGQKETQYF. V is TRBV9 and J is TRBJ2-5; possibly TRBD1 for D (6 bases). The germline V gene has CDR1 SGDLS and CDR2 YYNGEE. The ends were cut back, 3 bases at V and 5 bases at J, with 11 bases in the middle. This CDR3 contains 13 residues.

The chain carries TRBV4-1 and TRBJ2-1; D is uncertain. This CDR3 comprises 12 residues. V was clipped by 1 base and J by 5 bases, with 3 bases between them. The germline V gene encodes CDR1 MGHRA and CDR2 YSYEKL. In DNA, the CDR3 is TGCGCCAGCAGCCAAGCGGACAATGAGCAGTTCTTC. Protein: CASSQADNEQFF.

This chain links TRBV9 with TRBJ1-5; TRBD1 matches at 8 bases. Germline V lookup: CDR1 SGDLS, CDR2 YYNGEE. Trimming took 3 bases from V and 7 from J; bases not matched to a gene: 9. The CDR3 extends over 15 amino acids. CDR3 in DNA: TGTGCCAGCAGCGCCGGACAGGGAAGGCACCAGCCCCAGCATTTT. Its translation: CASSAGQGRHQPQHF. Looking up the rest from reference TRBV9 and TRBJ1-5 gives the full variable domain: DSGVTQTPKHLITATGQRVTLRCSPRSGDLSVYWYQQSLDQGLQFLIQYYNGEERAKGNILERFSAQQFPDLHSELNLSSLELGDSALYFCASSAGQGRHQPQHFGDGTRLSIL.

The gene calls are TRBV2 and TRBJ1-4; tentatively, D is TRBD1 (6 bases). Germline CDR1 reads SNHLY; CDR2 reads FYNNEI. The length of the CDR3 is 15 residues. The V gene lost 6 bases and the J gene lost 3 bases, with 14 bases spanning the gap. DNA for the CDR3: TGTGCCAGCAGCCTAGGCAGGGGTGCTAATGAAAAACTGTTTTTT. It yields the protein CASSLGRGANEKLFF.

In its sample, this clone was seen a few times. The rearrangement links TRBV4-1 to TRBJ2-7, with TRBD2 as a possible D gene (5 bases). Germline V gene lookup returns CDR1 MGHRA and CDR2 YSYEKL. Deletions cut 0 bases from V and 0 bases from J, with 18 bases between. The length of the CDR3 is 18 residues. CDR3 amino acids: CASSQEAVVQDLSYEQYF. Written as DNA, the CDR3 is TGCGCCAGCAGCCAAGAAGCGGTGGTGCAAGACCTCTCCTACGAGCAGTACTTC.

Concerning this clone itself: Other DNA sequences in the same sample also yield this CDR3. The genes are TRBV19 and TRBJ2-7; 8 bases are shared with TRBD1. Germline V gives CDR1 LNHDA, CDR2 SQIVND (reference sequence). The CDR3 sequence is 14 residues long. V lost 3 bases to trimming and J lost 4 bases; unmatched junction nucleotides: 5. The CDR3 loop reads CASSIGQGAYEQYF. The CDR3, as DNA: TGTGCCAGTAGTATTGGACAGGGAGCATACGAGCAGTACTTC.

This clone came up many times. The genes are TRBV5-5 and TRBJ1-2; maybe TRBD1 (6 bases). The CDR3 extends over 13 amino acids. V was cut by 4 bases and J by 6 bases, with 13 bases left in between. Looked up from germline, CDR1 is SGHKS and CDR2 is YYEKEE (reference sequence). The CDR3 spells CASSQLNRDGYTF. CDR3 coding DNA: TGTGCCAGCAGCCAGCTTAACAGGGATGGCTACACCTTC.

The chain uses TRBV3-1 (or the pseudogene TRBV3-2) and TRBJ1-2, with no clear D. The CDR3 sequence is 13 residues long. CDR1 and CDR2 (germline): LGHDT, YNNKEL (reference sequence). V lost 1 base, J lost 8 bases, and 11 bases lay in between. The CDR3 region has the DNA TGTGCCAGCAGCCAAGGTGGGCTGATAGGCTACACCTTC. Protein product: CASSQGGLIGYTF.

The chain links TRBV11-2 to TRBJ2-7; 11 nucleotides line up with TRBD1. This CDR3 is 15 amino acids long. The V gene's germline CDR1 is SGHAT and CDR2 FQNNGV. The J segment lost 1 base and the V segment lost 3 bases, leaving 2 bases of the junction unmatched. CDR3 bases: TGTGCCAGCAGCTTCGGACAGGGGGCATCCTACGAGCAGTACTTC. Its protein is CASSFGQGASYEQYF. Together with reference TRBV11-2 and TRBJ2-7, the CDR3 gives the full variable domain: EAGVAQSPRYKIIEKRQSVAFWCNPISGHATLYWYQQILGQGPKLLIQFQNNGVVDDSQLPKDRFSAERLKGVDSTLKIQPAKLEDSAVYLCASSFGQGASYEQYFGPGTRLTVT.

The chain recombines TRBV6-1 with TRBJ1-1; unclear D gene. Germline CDR1 MNHNS, CDR2 SASEGT. The CDR3 is 16 residues long. V lost 1 base and J 6 bases, leaving 18 bases between the germline ends. CDR3 DNA sequence: TGTGCCAGCAGTGAAGGGGCGGGAACTTACGTCGCTGAAGCTTTCTTT. It encodes CASSEGAGTYVAEAFF.

The chain employs TRBV2 and TRBJ1-2; maybe TRBD1 (5 bases). The CDR3 contains 14 residues. Germline V CDR1 and CDR2: SNHLY, FYNNEI. With 3 bases removed from V and 4 bases from J, the gap between germline ends came to 12 bases. The CDR3 protein is CASSEIVRGYGYTF. The CDR3 DNA is TGTGCCAGCAGTGAGATAGTAAGGGGCTATGGCTACACCTTC.